The 29 T cell receptor beta chains reported below all come from one sample, sequenced in a study of T cell responses to AZD1222 COVID-19 vaccine. The assay was immunoSEQ multiplex PCR, and TCRdb's table has in-frame clones only and misses some. The sample yields around 140,000 clones, around nine tenths seen once. The specimen was peripheral blood, collected 28 days after the second AZD1222 dose. The receptor set was obtained from an adult who received the AZD1222 COVID-19 vaccine.

The chain uses TRBV5-1 and TRBJ1-5; D gene ambiguous. CDR1 is SGHRS, CDR2 YFSETQ, per germline. V was pared by 4 bases and J by 3 bases, with 14 bases between. The length of the CDR3 is 15 residues. CDR3: CASSPGESLNQPQHF. CDR3 bases: TGCGCCAGCAGCCCAGGTGAGAGCCTCAATCAGCCCCAGCATTTT.

This clone was seen only once. J is TRBJ2-7 and V is TRBV15; no clear D gene. The germline CDR1 and CDR2 sequences are LNHNV and YYDKDF (reference sequence). The CDR3 sequence is 13 residues long. Trimming pared 4 bases from V and 0 bases from J, leaving 7 bases between. DNA of the CDR3: TGTGCCACCAGCACCGGAGCCTCCTACGAGCAGTACTTC. Amino acids: CATSTGASYEQYF.

This clone has only one observation. The chain has TRBV9 and TRBJ2-1; D uncertain. The CDR3 is 15 amino acids. Trimming stripped 0 bases from V and 0 bases from J, with 7 bases between. Germline values: CDR1 SGDLS, CDR2 YYNGEE. The CDR3 nucleotides are TGTGCCAGCAGCGTAGAAGGCGGCTCCTACAATGAGCAGTTCTTC. The encoded protein is CASSVEGGSYNEQFF.

V gene TRBV27 combines with J gene TRBJ2-5, with a weak D call TRBD1 (6 bases). The CDR3 is made up of 13 amino acids. The germline V gene encodes CDR1 MNHEY and CDR2 SMNVEV (reference sequence). V was cut by 8 bases and J by 5 bases, with 15 bases left in between. This chain's CDR3 is CASRPSRGETQYF. In nucleotides, the CDR3 is TGTGCCAGCCGTCCCTCGAGGGGGGAGACCCAGTACTTC.

The DNA of the CDR3 is TGTGCCAGCAGCTTGGGCGAAAAACTGTTTTTT. Its translation is CASSLGEKLFF. The chain recombines TRBV5-8 with TRBJ1-4, with D unresolved. V shed 0 bases and J shed 8 bases, with 2 bases lying between them. The CDR3 extends over 11 amino acids. Germline V gives CDR1 SGHTS, CDR2 YDEGEE. The full variable domain, with the rest looked up from reference TRBV5-8 and TRBJ1-4, is EAGVTQSPTHLIKTRGQQATLRCSPISGHTSVYWYQQALGLGLQFLLWYDEGEERNRGNFPPRFSGRQFPNYSSELNVNALELEDSALYLCASSLGEKLFFGSGTQLSVL.

This chain joins TRBV10-3 and TRBJ1-1; D gene uncertain. Germline V gene data show CDR1 as ENHRY and CDR2 as SYGVKD. The CDR3 covers 11 residues. V was shortened by 10 bases and J by 7 bases, with 13 bases between the two germline ends. CDR3 protein: CASGPSSEAFF. The CDR3 region has the DNA TGTGCCAGCGGCCCGTCCAGTGAAGCTTTCTTT.

This clone was counted a few times. The V gene is TRBV28, the J gene TRBJ2-1; D unclear. The CDR3 length is 11 residues. Trimming removed 3 bases from V and 9 bases from J, with 6 bases in between. CDR1 is MDHEN and CDR2 is SYDVKM in the germline V gene. In DNA, the CDR3 is TGTGCCAGCAGTTTGAAGCGTGAGCAGTTCTTC. This translates into CASSLKREQFF.

V is TRBV10-3 and J is TRBJ2-7; possibly TRBD1 or TRBD2 for D (6 bases each). With 8 bases removed from V and 3 bases from J, the gap between germline ends came to 20 bases. Looked up from germline, CDR1 is ENHRY and CDR2 is SYGVKD. The length of the CDR3 is 15 residues. CDR3 residues: CAIGAGVGGNYEQYF. The CDR3 DNA is TGTGCCATCGGGGCAGGGGTAGGAGGGAACTACGAGCAGTACTTC.

This chain connects TRBV2 to TRBJ2-7; no clear D. Germline V gene lookup returns CDR1 SNHLY and CDR2 FYNNEI. V lost 6 bases and J lost 2, with 5 bases in between. The CDR3 is made up of 11 amino acids. This chain's CDR3 is CASRAAYEQYF. The CDR3 region has the DNA TGTGCCAGCAGGGCCGCCTACGAGCAGTACTTC. Full variable domain (missing parts from reference TRBV2 and TRBJ2-7): EPEVTQTPSHQVTQMGQEVILRCVPISNHLYFYWYRQILGQKVEFLVSFYNNEISEKSEIFDDQFSVERPDGSNFTLKIRSTKLEDSAMYFCASRAAYEQYFGPGTRLTVT.

The V and J genes are TRBV4-3 and TRBJ1-4, with D maybe TRBD1 (6 bases). V was trimmed by 0 bases and J by 8 bases, leaving 25 bases between them. In germline, CDR1 is LGHNA, CDR2 YSLEER. The CDR3 extends over 19 amino acids. The CDR3 coding sequence is TGCGCCAGCAGCCAAGAAGGCGGAGGGGGTGGCGGGGTCGACGAAAAACTGTTTTTT. Protein sequence: CASSQEGGGGGGVDEKLFF.

This sequence joins TRBV2 and TRBJ2-2; D remains unclear. The CDR3 spans 10 residues. Trimming left V 10 bases short and J 5 bases short, with 5 bases between. From germline, CDR1 is SNHLY and CDR2 FYNNEI. The CDR3: CAIKTGELFF. CDR3 sequence (DNA): TGTGCCATCAAAACCGGGGAGCTGTTTTTT. Complete variable domain (other parts from reference TRBV2 and TRBJ2-2): EPEVTQTPSHQVTQMGQEVILRCVPISNHLYFYWYRQILGQKVEFLVSFYNNEISEKSEIFDDQFSVERPDGSNFTLKIRSTKLEDSAMYFCAIKTGELFFGEGSRLTVL.

The chain links TRBV10-1 to TRBJ2-7; D not certain. CDR1 and CDR2 (germline): WNHNN, SYGVQD (reference sequence). The CDR3 contains 12 residues. V lost 4 bases to trimming and J lost 4 bases, with 8 bases between them. The CDR3 region is CASSAKSYEQYF. The CDR3 DNA sequence: TGCGCCAGCAGTGCGAAGTCTTACGAGCAGTACTTC.

This sequence joins TRBV28 and TRBJ2-3; 14 positions agree with TRBD2. The J segment lost 4 bases and the V segment lost 3 bases, leaving 6 bases of the junction unmatched. The CDR3 loop spans 17 amino acids. Germline loops: CDR1 MDHEN, CDR2 SYDVKM. CDR3 loop: CASSLTSGRGQADTQYF. DNA for the CDR3: TGTGCCAGCAGTTTGACTAGCGGGAGGGGACAGGCAGATACGCAGTATTTT.

This sequence joins TRBV27 and TRBJ1-6, with TRBD1 as a possible D gene (5 bases). CDR1 and CDR2 (germline): MNHEY, SMNVEV (reference sequence). Deletions cut 6 bases from V and 10 bases from J, with 19 bases between. This CDR3 contains 15 residues. This CDR3 reads CASRLEGWGSSPLHF. The CDR3 region has the DNA TGTGCCAGCAGACTCGAAGGGTGGGGGAGCTCACCCCTCCACTTT.

In this sample, this clone turned up a few times. This sequence joins TRBV11-3 and TRBJ1-1; weak D call: TRBD1 (6 bases). The CDR3 totals 17 residues. Germline CDR1 is SGHNT and CDR2 is YENEEA. The ends were cut back, 5 bases at V and 0 bases at J, with 19 bases in the middle. The CDR3 DNA follows: TGTGCCAGCAGCCCGGGGGGGGCTGGGGTCATGAACACTGAAGCTTTCTTT. This sequence encodes CASSPGGAGVMNTEAFF.

The V call is TRBV2, the J call TRBJ1-4; D unclear. Germline V gene data show CDR1 as SNHLY and CDR2 as FYNNEI. V lost 1 base and J 3 bases, leaving 12 bases between the germline ends. CDR3 length equals 16 residues. The CDR3 DNA sequence: TGTGCCAGCAGTGAAGGGCGGGCCCTCCCTAATGAAAAACTGTTTTTT. This sequence encodes CASSEGRALPNEKLFF.

In this sample, this clone turned up once. This rearrangement joins TRBV7-9 to TRBJ1-6; the match to TRBD1 covers 7 bases. The germline gives CDR1 SEHNR, CDR2 FQNEAQ (reference sequence). CDR3 size: 14 residues. J gave up 7 bases and V 5 bases, and 5 bases lay outside the gene matches. The CDR3 nucleotides read TGTGCCAGCAGCCCAGGGGGGACGAATTCACCCCTCCACTTT. It translates to CASSPGGTNSPLHF.

This clone was detected only once. The chain carries TRBV5-5 and TRBJ1-1; maybe TRBD1 (6 bases). CDR1 is SGHKS and CDR2 is YYEKEE in the germline V gene (reference sequence). V shed 4 bases and J shed 1 base, with 8 bases lying between them. The CDR3 sequence is 13 residues long. The CDR3 region has the DNA TGTGCCAGCAGCCAGGGACAGAACACTGAAGCTTTCTTT. Encoded protein: CASSQGQNTEAFF. The full variable domain, its missing parts supplied by reference TRBV5-5 and TRBJ1-1, is DAGVTQSPTHLIKTRGQQVTLRCSPISGHKSVSWYQQVLGQGPQFIFQYYEKEERGRGNFPDRFSARQFPNYSSELNVNALLLGDSALYLCASSQGQNTEAFFGQGTRLTVV.

The chain joins TRBV4-1 to TRBJ2-1; 9 nucleotides match TRBD2. The V and J ends lost 0 bases and 9 bases, in that order; junction bases with no gene match: 3. The CDR3 extends over 14 amino acids. Looked up from germline, CDR1 is MGHRA and CDR2 is YSYEKL. The CDR3 protein is CASSQEGTSREQFF. CDR3 coding DNA: TGCGCCAGCAGCCAAGAAGGGACTAGCCGTGAGCAGTTCTTC.

The chain recombines TRBV27 with TRBJ1-3; D perhaps matches TRBD1 (5 bases). Trimming removed 5 bases from V and 0 bases from J, with 14 bases in between. This CDR3 region has 16 residues. Germline V gives CDR1 MNHEY, CDR2 SMNVEV (reference sequence). This chain's CDR3 is CASSPRDVLSGNTIYF. Here the CDR3 DNA reads TGTGCCAGCAGTCCCCGGGACGTACTCTCTGGAAACACCATATATTTT.

This clone was observed a single time. The J gene is TRBJ2-2, the V gene TRBV19, with 7 bases matching TRBD1. The CDR3 totals 18 residues. Germline assignment: CDR1 LNHDA and CDR2 SQIVND (reference sequence). The junction had 14 bases not matched to a gene; V was cut back by 2 bases and J by 5 bases. This CDR3 is CASSIPIRQGPSTGELFF. The CDR3 DNA is TGTGCCAGTAGTATACCCATCCGACAGGGCCCGAGTACCGGGGAGCTGTTTTTT.

The chain employs TRBV12-5 and TRBJ2-3; D remains ambiguous. The CDR3 sequence is 16 residues long. The germline V gene has CDR1 LGHNT and CDR2 FRNRAP. V lost 6 bases and J 2 bases, leaving 18 bases between the germline ends. CDR3 amino acids: CASGPASPITTDTQYF. The CDR3, as DNA: TGTGCTAGTGGGCCTGCGAGCCCTATCACCACAGATACGCAGTATTTT.

V gene TRBV6-1 combines with J gene TRBJ2-5; 10 positions agree with TRBD1. CDR3 length: 17 residues. Germline-derived CDR1 and CDR2 are MNHNS and SASEGT. V dropped 3 bases and J dropped 5; count of bases not matched to a gene: 12. The CDR3 bases are TGTGCCAGCAGTGAGAGGAGGACAGGGGGGGTTGTGGAGACCCAGTACTTC. Translated, it gives CASSERRTGGVVETQYF.

The chain employs TRBV6-5 and TRBJ1-6; no firm D call. Germline CDR1 is MNHEY and CDR2 is SVGAGI. This CDR3 is 15 amino acids long. Trimming removed 6 bases at V and 0 bases at J, with 9 bases between. The CDR3 is CASSLQSSYNSPLHF. The CDR3 DNA reads TGTGCCAGCAGCCTACAGAGCTCCTATAATTCACCCCTCCACTTT.

The chain employs TRBV7-3 and TRBJ2-2; maybe TRBD1 (6 bases). CDR3 size: 15 residues. Germline assignment: CDR1 SGHTA and CDR2 FQGTGA. V was pared by 5 bases and J by 4 bases, with 14 bases between. In DNA, the CDR3 is TGTGCCAGCAGCCCGTCAGGGGCGGGCACCGGGGAGCTGTTTTTT. It yields the protein CASSPSGAGTGELFF.

This chain's CDR3 is CASSYTGGGSYEQYF. As DNA, the CDR3 is TGTGCCAGCAGTTATACAGGGGGAGGCTCCTACGAGCAGTACTTC. The chain combines TRBV2 with TRBJ2-7, with 8 bases matching TRBD1. The germline gives CDR1 SNHLY, CDR2 FYNNEI. Trimming removed 5 bases from V and 0 bases from J; junction bases left unmatched: 6. This CDR3 has 15 amino acids.

The chain joins TRBV25-1 to TRBJ2-5; a weak D match, TRBD1 (6 bases). V lost 5 bases and J lost 3, with 19 bases in between. The CDR3 has 16 residues. The germline CDR1 and CDR2 sequences are MGHDK and SYGVNS. The CDR3 spells CASSIFSGTTEETQYF. The CDR3 DNA is TGTGCCAGCAGTATCTTCTCCGGGACAACGGAAGAGACCCAGTACTTC.

CDR3 amino acids: CASGKGFAEAFF. The CDR3 nucleotides are TGTGCCAGCGGGAAGGGGTTCGCTGAAGCTTTCTTT. The rearrangement links TRBV11-1 to TRBJ1-1; maybe TRBD1 (5 bases). CDR1 is SGHAT and CDR2 is FQDESV in the germline V gene (reference sequence). The CDR3 is 12 amino acids. Trimming cost V 8 bases and J 6 bases, with 13 bases left between them.

V is TRBV6-2 or TRBV6-3 and J is TRBJ2-7; D call uncertain. Trimming pared 1 base from V and 0 bases from J, leaving 7 bases between. From germline, CDR1 is MNHEY and CDR2 SVGEGT. The length of the CDR3 is 14 residues. The CDR3 loop reads CASSYFPDSYEQYF. The DNA of the CDR3 is TGTGCCAGCAGTTACTTTCCAGACTCCTACGAGCAGTACTTC.